The 26 T cell receptor beta chains below were found in one sample sequenced in a study of CD8+CD57+ T cells in acquired aplastic anemia. TCR beta VDJ and CDR3 profiling used genomic DNA as template. TCRdb ran MiXCR on the reads and lists one entry per CDR3 protein. The sample carries approximately 150,000 distinct CDR3 sequences, 45% to 55% recorded once. The sequenced patients had an expansion of CD8+CD57+ cells seen by flow cytometry. What was sequenced was sorted CD4+, CD8+, or CD8+CD57+ T cells (not recorded which) from PBMCs. The receptors derive from a human donor with aplastic anemia.

This rearrangement joins TRBV25-1 to TRBJ2-5, with D perhaps TRBD2 (7 bases). The CDR3 runs 14 residues. Between the trimmed V and J ends, which lost 6 bases and 5 bases, there was a span of 16 bases. Per germline, CDR1 MGHDK and CDR2 SYGVNS. The CDR3 DNA sequence: TGTGCCAGCAGCAATGGGGGGGCAGGGGAGACCCAGTACTTC. This codes for CASSNGGAGETQYF.

This clonotype was observed at least ten times. The chain combines TRBV6-1 with TRBJ2-3, with 7 bases aligning to TRBD2. From germline, CDR1 is MNHNS and CDR2 SASEGT. The CDR3 is 15 amino acids. Trimming removed 5 bases from V and 2 bases from J; junction bases left unmatched: 7. For the CDR3, the DNA is TGTGCCAGCAGTACAGCGGGGCCCCTCACAGATACGCAGTATTTT. It specifies CASSTAGPLTDTQYF.

This clonotype was detected once. This chain uses TRBV11-2 with TRBJ2-1; 15 bases map to TRBD2. The V gene end was trimmed by 6 bases and the J gene end by 0 bases; junction bases not matched to a gene: 6. The CDR3 has 18 residues. The germline gives CDR1 SGHAT, CDR2 FQNNGV. This CDR3 reads CASRGLAGGSSSYNEQFF. DNA for the CDR3: TGTGCCAGCAGGGGACTAGCGGGGGGCTCGAGCTCCTACAATGAGCAGTTCTTC.

This clonotype was observed many times. The chain has TRBV2 and TRBJ2-3; D is possibly TRBD1 or TRBD2 (5 bases each). This CDR3 comprises 15 residues. V lost 1 base and J 6 bases, leaving 14 bases between the germline ends. In germline, CDR1 is SNHLY, CDR2 FYNNEI. The CDR3, as DNA: TGTGCCAGCAGTGAAGGGGGTCGGGGCGGGGATACGCAGTATTTT. Translated, it gives CASSEGGRGGDTQYF.

There are many counts of this clonotype. The chain employs TRBV5-6 and TRBJ1-2; TRBD1 matches 8 bases. The V gene end was trimmed by 1 base and the J gene end by 3 bases; junction bases not matched to a gene: 2. Germline V gene sequence: CDR1 SGHDT, CDR2 YYEEEE. The CDR3 consists of 14 residues. The CDR3 spells CASSLQGADYGYTF. The CDR3 DNA reads as TGTGCCAGCAGCTTGCAGGGGGCGGACTATGGCTACACCTTC.

The rearrangement uses TRBV24-1 and TRBJ2-2, with TRBD1 matching over 10 bases. The CDR3 has 14 residues. Germline CDR1 is KGHDR and CDR2 is SFDVKD. With 5 bases clipped from V and 5 bases from J, the junction kept 1 base outside the gene matches. The CDR3 reads CATSGTGGTGELFF. The CDR3 DNA is TGTGCCACCAGTGGGACAGGGGGGACCGGGGAGCTGTTTTTT.

About this clonotype itself: In this CDR3 the conserved last residue, phenylalanine or tryptophan, is missing, so a read error is likely. J is TRBJ1-4 and V is TRBV19; D is perhaps TRBD1 (5 bases). The V gene's germline CDR1 is LNHDA and CDR2 SQIVND (reference sequence). This CDR3 region has 15 residues. Between the trimmed V and J ends, which lost 7 bases and 5 bases, there was a span of 17 bases. CDR3 in amino acids: CASTLSGTGNEKLFS. The CDR3 coding sequence is TGTGCCAGTACTCTATCCGGGACGGGGAATGAAAAACTGTTTTCT.

This clonotype was observed many times. The rearrangement joins TRBV7-8 to TRBJ2-5, with a possible D match to TRBD1 (6 bases). The CDR3 consists of 17 residues. Germline CDR1 SGHVS, CDR2 FQNEAQ. The germline V and J ends were trimmed by 3 bases and 4 bases, with 21 bases remaining between them. The chain's CDR3 is CASSLGVGARTGETQYF. As DNA, the CDR3 is TGTGCCAGCAGCTTGGGCGTGGGGGCGAGGACGGGAGAGACCCAGTACTTC.

The rearrangement links TRBV19 to TRBJ2-5; D not resolved. The CDR3 length is 13 residues. CDR1 is LNHDA and CDR2 is SQIVND in the germline V gene (reference sequence). Trimming left V 7 bases short and J 5 bases short, with 14 bases between. CDR3 sequence reads: CASTIQEVETQYF. CDR3 bases: TGTGCCAGTACGATTCAGGAAGTGGAGACCCAGTACTTC. Complete variable domain (other parts from reference TRBV19 and TRBJ2-5): DGGITQSPKYLFRKEGQNVTLSCEQNLNHDAMYWYRQDPGQGLRLIYYSQIVNDFQKGDIAEGYSVSREKKESFPLTVTSAQKNPTAFYLCASTIQEVETQYFGPGTRLLVL.

To note about this clonotype: At one of its ends the junction is not consistent with the germline gene, which may arise from a read error. J is TRBJ2-2 and V is TRBV6-5; 9 bases are shared with TRBD1. The CDR3 has 15 residues. Germline CDR1 is MNHEY and CDR2 is SVGAGI. This CDR3 reads CASSLLQGAGGELSF. CDR3 DNA sequence: TGTGCCAGCAGTTTGCTACAGGGGGCCGGCGGGGAGCTGTCTTTT.

This clonotype was recorded only once. The chain employs TRBV29-1 and TRBJ2-7; D perhaps matches TRBD1 (5 bases). CDR1 and CDR2 from the germline V gene are SQVTM and ANQGSEA. Trimming left V 6 bases short and J 9 bases short, with 12 bases between. This CDR3 is built from 10 residues. The CDR3 loop is CSVGRQPQYF. The CDR3 nucleotides read TGCAGCGTGGGCCGACAGCCGCAGTACTTC.

This clonotype was observed a few times. The V call is TRBV20-1, the J call TRBJ2-7; 10 bases are shared with TRBD2. Germline CDR1 and CDR2: DFQATT and SNEGSKA (reference sequence). CDR3 length: 14 residues. Trimming removed 5 bases from V and 0 bases from J; junction bases left unmatched: 4. CDR3 residues: CSAVGLAVSYEQYF. The CDR3 DNA reads TGCAGTGCTGTAGGACTAGCGGTCTCCTACGAGCAGTACTTC.

This clonotype was observed at least ten times. CDR3 nucleotides: TGTGCCAGCAGCTTAGGAGCCACCGAAGGGGAGACCCAGTACTTC. As protein: CASSLGATEGETQYF. The chain is built from TRBV7-9 and TRBJ2-5, with unresolved D. Germline CDR1 reads SEHNR; CDR2 reads FQNEAQ (reference sequence). This CDR3 is built from 15 residues. The ends were cut back, 1 base at V and 5 bases at J, with 14 bases in the middle.

In its sample, this clonotype was seen once. This may be a read error, as it is one base from a much larger clone. This chain links TRBV12-3 or TRBV12-4 with TRBJ2-2; a possible D gene is TRBD2 (7 bases). This CDR3 contains 12 residues. The CDR3 reads CASTLGGGELLF. DNA for the CDR3: TGTGCCAGCACCCTAGGGGGGGGGGAGCTGCTTTTT.

The chain employs TRBV20-1 and TRBJ2-2; D might be TRBD1 or TRBD2, each matching 5 bases. The CDR3 contains 15 residues. CDR1 and CDR2 from the germline V gene are DFQATT and SNEGSKA (reference sequence). V shed 2 bases and J shed 1 base, with 11 bases lying between them. The CDR3: CSARSGQRNTGELFF. In DNA form, the CDR3 reads TGCAGTGCTAGATCGGGGCAACGGAACACCGGGGAGCTGTTTTTT.

Only one count was recorded for this clonotype. The chain is built from TRBV20-1 and TRBJ2-7; either TRBD1 or TRBD2 may fit D (6 bases each). In germline, CDR1 is DFQATT, CDR2 SNEGSKA (reference sequence). V was clipped by 8 bases and J by 0 bases, with 20 bases between them. The CDR3 has 15 amino acids. CDR3 coding DNA: TGCAGTCCCGCCCGGAGGGGGAGGTTCTCCTACGAGCAGTACTTC. It is translated as CSPARRGRFSYEQYF.

The table lists this clonotype with a count of one. The chain carries TRBV19 and TRBJ2-1, with D unresolved. This CDR3 region has 15 residues. Germline V CDR1 and CDR2: LNHDA, SQIVND (reference sequence). Deletions cut 2 bases from V and 8 bases from J, with 16 bases between. The CDR3 DNA reads as TGTGCCAGTAGTATATTAAGTCGCGGAAAGGATGAGCAGTTCTTC. Translated: CASSILSRGKDEQFF.

The rearrangement uses TRBV29-1 and TRBJ2-5, with 10 bases identical to TRBD2. CDR3 length: 14 residues. In germline, CDR1 is SQVTM, CDR2 ANQGSEA. Trimming took 3 bases from V and 1 from J; bases not matched to a gene: 2. Here the CDR3 DNA reads TGCAGCGTTGATTTAGCGGGGGGCCAAGAGACCCAGTACTTC. Encoded protein: CSVDLAGGQETQYF.

Worth noting for this clonotype: A much larger clone sits a single nucleotide away, making a read error possible. This chain connects TRBV12-3 or TRBV12-4 to TRBJ1-1; D is ambiguous. The CDR3 totals 10 residues. The CDR3 is CASSRTGAFF. The CDR3, as DNA: TGTGCCAGCAGCCGGACTGGAGCTTTCTTT.

Concerning this clonotype itself: The junction does not match germline at one end; this may be a read error. This chain connects TRBV7-3 to TRBJ2-1; a possible D gene is TRBD2 (7 bases). CDR3 size: 14 residues. Germline V CDR1 and CDR2: SGHTA, FQGTGA. The CDR3 is CAGSWGRGPDEQFF. The DNA for the CDR3 is TGTGCCGGCAGCTGGGGGCGGGGGCCGGATGAGCAGTTCTTC.

There are many counts of this clonotype. This rearrangement joins TRBV11-2 to TRBJ2-7; no definite D call. The germline V and J ends were trimmed by 2 bases and 1 base, with 15 bases remaining between them. The CDR3 totals 16 residues. Germline loops: CDR1 SGHAT, CDR2 FQNNGV. CDR3 region: CASSLLTLLRSYEQYF. The CDR3 DNA sequence: TGTGCCAGCAGCTTACTTACCCTCCTCCGTTCCTACGAGCAGTACTTC.

A word on this clonotype: Likely a read error: the CDR3 ends without its conserved phenylalanine or tryptophan. This chain links TRBV5-1 with TRBJ2-3; TRBD2 matches 13 bases. V dropped 0 bases and J dropped 0; count of bases not matched to a gene: 7. CDR3 length: 19 amino acids. CDR1 and CDR2 (germline): SGHRS, YFSETQ. The CDR3 sequence: CASSLGLAGGSSSTDTQYV. The CDR3, as DNA: TGCGCCAGCAGCTTGGGACTAGCGGGGGGCTCATCAAGCACAGATACGCAGTATGTT.

The chain recombines TRBV7-3 with TRBJ2-1; no definite D call. The CDR3 has 13 residues. The germline V gene encodes CDR1 SGHTA and CDR2 FQGTGA. V lost 2 bases, J lost 5 bases, and 7 bases lay in between. The DNA of the CDR3 is TGTGCCAGCAGCTTACCAGGCCACAATGAGCAGTTCTTC. Translation: CASSLPGHNEQFF.

This clonotype was recorded at least ten times. V and J are TRBV7-6 and TRBJ1-1; 10 bases are a match to TRBD1. V was clipped by 4 bases and J by 4 bases; unmatched bases: 9. The CDR3 sequence is 16 residues long. Germline V gives CDR1 SGHVS, CDR2 FNYEAQ. CDR3 amino acids: CASSSIWDRGGTEAFF. CDR3 nucleotide sequence: TGTGCCAGCAGCTCAATTTGGGACAGGGGAGGCACTGAAGCTTTCTTT.

This clonotype was found many times. This rearrangement joins TRBV2 to TRBJ1-2; 7 bases line up with TRBD1. CDR1 and CDR2 from the germline V gene are SNHLY and FYNNEI. This CDR3 spans 14 amino acids. V was pared by 6 bases and J by 3 bases, with 7 bases of the junction left unmatched. CDR3 bases: TGTGCCAGCAGGCCAACAGGGGTCGACTATGGCTACACCTTC. Amino acids: CASRPTGVDYGYTF.

This clonotype was observed at least ten times. This CDR3 is CASSLLAGGKDTQYF. In nucleotides, the CDR3 is TGTGCCAGTAGTCTACTAGCGGGGGGTAAAGATACGCAGTATTTT. The V and J genes are TRBV19 and TRBJ2-3, with 12 bases identical to TRBD2. After removal of 5 bases from V and 5 bases from J, the junction contained 5 bases not matched to a gene. Germline CDR1 LNHDA, CDR2 SQIVND (reference sequence). The CDR3 spans 15 residues.